Listed below are T cell receptor beta chains from one sample, sequenced in a study of blood T cell repertoires in COVID-19. TCRdb keeps only in-frame clones here, not all; method: immunoSEQ multiplex PCR. In the table there are under 300,000 clones, about nine tenths of which are singletons. The source material was peripheral blood. These receptors were obtained from a man aged 55 to 69 with acute or convalescent COVID-19. CDR3s include the opening cysteine and the closing phenylalanine or tryptophan. A D gene is named only where the DNA matches it firmly. The size of a clone is reported for some rows only, either as once, few or many, or as a class for expanded clones.

V gene	D gene	clone size	J gene	CDR3 protein	CDR3 DNA
TRBV2	-	-	TRBJ2-3	CASSLASSTDTQYF	TGTGCCAGCAGTCTAGCGTCTAGCACAGATACGCAGTATTTT
TRBV5-1	TRBD1	-	TRBJ2-2	CASSFRQGFTGELFF	TGCGCCAGCAGCTTTCGACAGGGTTTCACCGGGGAGCTGTTTTTT
TRBV7-9	-	once	TRBJ2-7	CASSLRAYEQYF	TGTGCCAGCAGCTTAAGAGCCTACGAGCAGTACTTC
TRBV6-6	TRBD2	-	TRBJ2-1	CASSPTSGIYNEQFF	TGTGCCAGCAGCCCTACTAGCGGGATATACAATGAGCAGTTCTTC
TRBV6-2/TRBV6-3	-	-	TRBJ2-7	CASSYRLGGDEQYF	TGTGCCAGCAGTTATCGGTTAGGCGGGGACGAGCAGTACTTC
TRBV5-1	-	-	TRBJ2-2	CASSLTNTFTGELFF	TGCGCCAGCAGCTTGACGAACACATTCACCGGGGAGCTGTTTTTT
TRBV29-1	-	few	TRBJ2-1	CSVGIGDNEQFF	TGCAGCGTTGGCATAGGGGACAATGAGCAGTTCTTC
TRBV9	TRBD2	-	TRBJ2-1	CASSVGLAGGLNEQFF	TGTGCCAGCAGCGTAGGGCTAGCGGGAGGGCTAAATGAGCAGTTCTTC
TRBV7-2	TRBD1	-	TRBJ1-2	CASSLRLGQGGNYGYTF	TGTGCCAGCAGCTTACGGTTAGGACAGGGAGGAAACTATGGCTACACCTTC
TRBV10-3	TRBD2	-	TRBJ2-2	CAISELGLAEINTGELFF	TGTGCCATCAGTGAACTTGGACTAGCGGAAATAAACACCGGGGAGCTGTTTTTT
TRBV28	-	-	TRBJ1-2	CATSKRRSYTF	TGTGCCACCTCAAAAAGGCGGAGCTACACCTTC
TRBV3-1/TRBV3-2	TRBD1	-	TRBJ2-7	CASSQGTGGKSSYEQYF	TGTGCCAGCAGCCAAGGGACAGGGGGCAAATCATCCTACGAGCAGTACTTC
TRBV28	-	-	TRBJ2-5	CASSLSSPWETQYF	TGTGCCAGCAGTTTATCGAGTCCCTGGGAGACCCAGTACTTC
TRBV10-3	TRBD2	-	TRBJ2-1	CAISESWTSGRSPYNEQFF	TGTGCCATCAGTGAGTCCTGGACTAGCGGGAGGAGTCCCTACAATGAGCAGTTCTTC
TRBV9	-	-	TRBJ1-4	CASSGPPGEKLFF	TGTGCCAGCAGCGGGCCCCCAGGGGAAAAACTGTTTTTT
TRBV5-1	TRBD1	-	TRBJ1-3	CASSPLGQGLSGNTIYF	TGCGCCAGCAGCCCATTAGGACAGGGCCTCTCTGGAAACACCATATATTTT
TRBV2	TRBD1	-	TRBJ1-5	CASSADRGGNQPQHF	TGTGCCAGCAGTGCAGACAGGGGCGGCAATCAGCCCCAGCATTTT